One sample yielded the 26 T cell receptor beta chains listed below, sequenced in a study of cytomegalovirus exposure and HLA in healthy donors. Primers for the PCR totalled 60 Vbeta and 13 Jbeta. Libraries were prepared by immunoSEQ multiplex PCR; TCRdb keeps only in-frame clonotypes and omits some of them. The sample shows about 190,000 clones, around 75% of them seen only once. The sequenced sample was PBMCs. The receptors shown here come from a woman in her twenties or thirties in good health and CMV-seropositive.

The chain couples TRBV9 to TRBJ2-1; the match to TRBD2 covers 7 bases. This CDR3 comprises 13 residues. Germline V gene data show CDR1 as SGDLS and CDR2 as YYNGEE. With 2 bases clipped from V and 7 bases from J, the junction kept 3 bases outside the gene matches. The CDR3 loop reads CASSVGGWNEQFF. The DNA for the CDR3 is TGTGCCAGCAGCGTGGGGGGGTGGAATGAGCAGTTCTTC. The variable domain in full, with the rest retrieved from reference TRBV9 and TRBJ2-1, is DSGVTQTPKHLITATGQRVTLRCSPRSGDLSVYWYQQSLDQGLQFLIQYYNGEERAKGNILERFSAQQFPDLHSELNLSSLELGDSALYFCASSVGGWNEQFFGPGTRLTVL.

The genes are TRBV19 and TRBJ1-5, with TRBD1 as a possible D gene (5 bases). V shed 5 bases and J shed 4 bases, with 15 bases lying between them. Germline V gene lookup returns CDR1 LNHDA and CDR2 SQIVND (reference sequence). CDR3 length: 15 residues. The CDR3 bases are TGTGCCAGTAGTTCTCAGGTTCGGGGGAATCAGCCCCAGCATTTT. Translation: CASSSQVRGNQPQHF.

The genes are TRBV5-6 and TRBJ2-2; no clear D. The CDR3 spans 15 residues. Germline V CDR1 and CDR2: SGHDT, YYEEEE. The V and J ends lost 3 bases and 2 bases respectively, with 11 bases between them. The CDR3 DNA reads as TGTGCCAGCAGCTATCCTGGGCTAAACACCGGGGAGCTGTTTTTT. This sequence encodes CASSYPGLNTGELFF.

The chain joins TRBV7-2 to TRBJ2-2; TRBD2 is a possible D gene (5 bases). CDR3 length: 15 amino acids. V lost 3 bases and J lost 5, with 13 bases in between. The germline V gene encodes CDR1 SGHTA and CDR2 FQGNSA. The DNA for the CDR3 is TGTGCCAGCAGCTTCGACGGCCCGGGGACCGGGGAGCTGTTTTTT. Translated: CASSFDGPGTGELFF.

The chain links TRBV9 to TRBJ1-1, with TRBD1 identical over 7 bases. CDR3 length: 13 residues. Trimming at V came to 2 bases and at J to 8 bases, leaving 6 bases not matched to a gene. Germline V gives CDR1 SGDLS, CDR2 YYNGEE. Here the CDR3 DNA reads TGTGCCAGCAGCGTCCCCGGGACAGCAGAAGCTTTCTTT. Translated, it gives CASSVPGTAEAFF.

This clone came up once. V is TRBV6-1 and J is TRBJ1-2; TRBD1 might be the D (6 bases). V was trimmed by 2 bases and J by 4 bases, leaving 26 bases between them. Germline CDR1 and CDR2: MNHNS and SASEGT. The CDR3 sequence is 19 residues long. CDR3 in DNA: TGTGCCAGCAGTGAACCCAGGGGAAACCTCCCCCTGTTTTTCTATGGCTACACCTTC. It translates to CASSEPRGNLPLFFYGYTF.

V is TRBV4-3 and J is TRBJ1-6, with a tentative D call TRBD1 (6 bases). Trimming took off 0 bases at V and 6 bases at J, with 9 bases between the two ends. Germline V gives CDR1 LGHNA, CDR2 YSLEER. The CDR3 runs to 15 residues. In DNA, the CDR3 is TGCGCCAGCAGCCAAGAAGGCAGGGGTAATTCACCCCTCCACTTT. Protein sequence: CASSQEGRGNSPLHF.

The chain joins TRBV5-4 to TRBJ2-7; maybe TRBD1 (6 bases). V was clipped by 4 bases and J by 4 bases, with 12 bases between them. The germline V gene has CDR1 SGHNT and CDR2 YYREEE (reference sequence). The length of the CDR3 is 13 residues. The CDR3 DNA follows: TGTGCCAGCAGCCGGGACATGGTTTACGAGCAGTACTTC. This encodes CASSRDMVYEQYF.

The V gene is TRBV5-1, the J gene TRBJ1-1; possible D gene TRBD1, 6 bases. This CDR3 comprises 13 residues. Trimming took off 4 bases at V and 5 bases at J, with 12 bases between the two ends. Germline V gene lookup returns CDR1 SGHRS and CDR2 YFSETQ. This CDR3 reads CASSPGGRTEAFF. The DNA for the CDR3 is TGCGCCAGCAGCCCCGGGGGGCGGACTGAAGCTTTCTTT.

DNA of the CDR3: TGTGCCAGCAGCGCCGCCTTGACTAGCGGGAGCTACGAGCAGTACTTC. Amino acids: CASSAALTSGSYEQYF. This chain links TRBV9 with TRBJ2-7; 12 bases match TRBD2. This CDR3 contains 16 residues. The V segment lost 3 bases and the J segment 3 bases; nucleotides outside the gene matches: 7. CDR1 is SGDLS, CDR2 YYNGEE, per germline.

The gene calls are TRBV27 and TRBJ2-7; D possibly corresponds to TRBD1 (6 bases). The CDR3 runs to 15 residues. The V gene's germline CDR1 is MNHEY and CDR2 SMNVEV (reference sequence). Trimming removed 4 bases at V and 2 bases at J, with 15 bases between. The CDR3 nucleotides are TGTGCCAGCAGTTCCCGGCCAGGGGATACCTACGAGCAGTACTTC. Amino acids: CASSSRPGDTYEQYF.

This sequence joins TRBV5-8 and TRBJ2-7; the D is unclear. Per the germline V gene, CDR1 is SGHTS and CDR2 is YDEGEE. V gave up 1 base and J gave up 2 bases, with 10 bases separating them. This CDR3 spans 14 amino acids. The chain's CDR3 is CASSLYTKPYEQYF. DNA of the CDR3: TGTGCCAGCAGCTTGTACACCAAACCCTACGAGCAGTACTTC. The full variable domain, rest sourced from reference TRBV5-8 and TRBJ2-7, is EAGVTQSPTHLIKTRGQQATLRCSPISGHTSVYWYQQALGLGLQFLLWYDEGEERNRGNFPPRFSGRQFPNYSSELNVNALELEDSALYLCASSLYTKPYEQYFGPGTRLTVT.

The V call is TRBV5-1, the J call TRBJ2-2; 9 nucleotides match TRBD2. Germline trimming cut 3 bases from V and 1 base from J; bases unmatched to any gene: 7. This CDR3 spans 17 amino acids. In germline, CDR1 is SGHRS, CDR2 YFSETQ. This CDR3 is CASSSNSGGQNTGELFF. The CDR3 DNA reads as TGCGCCAGCAGCTCCAATAGCGGGGGCCAGAACACCGGGGAGCTGTTTTTT.

This clone was counted a single time. The rearrangement uses TRBV9 and TRBJ1-2, with a weak D call TRBD1 (6 bases). V was trimmed by 1 base and J by 4 bases, leaving 11 bases between them. The germline CDR1 and CDR2 sequences are SGDLS and YYNGEE. The CDR3 length is 14 residues. DNA of the CDR3: TGTGCCAGCAGCGTAAGTTTGGACAGCTATGGCTACACCTTC. It encodes CASSVSLDSYGYTF.

The chain combines TRBV6-5 with TRBJ2-2, with D possibly matching TRBD1 (5 bases). Germline CDR1 is MNHEY and CDR2 is SVGAGI. V gave up 9 bases and J gave up 5 bases, with 16 bases separating them. The CDR3 spans 14 residues. CDR3 nucleotide sequence: TGTGCCAGTAGCAGGGTATTGGGAACCGGGGAGCTGTTTTTT. Protein: CASSRVLGTGELFF.

CDR3 sequence (DNA): TGTGCCAGCAGTTACGGGACTAGCTCGGGCACCGGGGAGCTGTTTTTT. It yields the protein CASSYGTSSGTGELFF. V usage is TRBV6-5 and J usage is TRBJ2-2, with 9 bases fitting TRBD2. Per the germline V gene, CDR1 is MNHEY and CDR2 is SVGAGI. J gave up 4 bases and V 2 bases, and 5 bases lay outside the gene matches. This CDR3 comprises 16 residues.

The rearrangement uses TRBV4-1 and TRBJ2-3, with 7 bases that match TRBD2. V lost 0 bases, J lost 2 bases, and 5 bases stayed unmatched. The CDR3 consists of 16 residues. In germline, CDR1 is MGHRA, CDR2 YSYEKL. CDR3 protein: CASSQEGGGFTDTQYF. For the CDR3, the DNA is TGCGCCAGCAGCCAAGAGGGCGGGGGATTCACAGATACGCAGTATTTT.

The chain carries TRBV28 and TRBJ1-6; TRBD1 is a possible D gene (5 bases). The CDR3 has 12 amino acids. The germline V gene has CDR1 MDHEN and CDR2 SYDVKM. V lost 9 bases, J lost 10 bases, and 13 bases lay in between. CDR3 region: CARPGWYSPLHF. The CDR3 DNA is TGTGCCAGACCAGGGTGGTACTCACCCCTCCACTTT.

This clone appeared once. This chain joins TRBV7-9 and TRBJ2-5; 12 nucleotides align to TRBD2. The ends lost 5 bases at V and 5 bases at J; junction bases unmatched: 18. The germline gives CDR1 SEHNR, CDR2 FQNEAQ (reference sequence). The CDR3 has 19 amino acids. CDR3 sequence reads: CASSMRPSGRARWEETQYF. The CDR3, as DNA: TGTGCCAGCAGCATGCGCCCTAGCGGGAGGGCGCGTTGGGAGGAGACCCAGTACTTC. Drawing the rest from reference TRBV7-9 and TRBJ2-5, the complete variable domain is DTGVSQNPRHKITKRGQNVTFRCDPISEHNRLYWYRQTLGQGPEFLTYFQNEAQLEKSRLLSDRFSAERPKGSFSTLEIQRTEQGDSAMYLCASSMRPSGRARWEETQYFGPGTRLLVL.

CDR3 in DNA: TGCGCCAGCAGCCAAGAAGGCGGGAGCTCCTACGAGCAGTACTTC. It codes for CASSQEGGSSYEQYF. The chain carries TRBV4-3 and TRBJ2-5, with 7 bases lining up with TRBD2. The DNA end lines up better with TRBJ2-7; the J call may be wrong. This CDR3 spans 15 amino acids. Germline CDR1 reads LGHNA; CDR2 reads YSLEER.

The J gene is TRBJ2-6, the V gene TRBV19; 7 bases align to TRBD1. Trimming removed 9 bases from V and 4 bases from J; junction bases left unmatched: 9. This CDR3 is 15 amino acids long. Germline V gives CDR1 LNHDA, CDR2 SQIVND (reference sequence). The CDR3 DNA reads TGTGCCAGCGGCCCGACAGGGTCGGGGGCCAACGTCCTGACTTTC. Its protein is CASGPTGSGANVLTF.

The chain uses TRBV7-8 and TRBJ2-1, with 12 nucleotides matching TRBD1. CDR1 is SGHVS, CDR2 FQNEAQ, per germline. V shed 5 bases and J 5 bases; nucleotides not matched to a gene: 7. The CDR3 contains 16 residues. Here the CDR3 reads CASSPWGQGANNEQFF. In nucleotides, the CDR3 is TGTGCCAGCAGCCCCTGGGGACAGGGGGCAAACAATGAGCAGTTCTTC.

The V and J genes are TRBV13 and TRBJ1-2; 10 nucleotides agree with TRBD1. CDR1 and CDR2 (germline): PRHDT, FYEKMQ (reference sequence). The CDR3 loop spans 15 amino acids. The V segment lost 2 bases and the J segment 5 bases; nucleotides outside the gene matches: 5. This CDR3 reads CASSLWDRGGYGYTF. As DNA, the CDR3 is TGTGCCAGCAGCTTATGGGACAGGGGCGGATATGGCTACACCTTC.

The chain uses TRBV19 and TRBJ1-1; no reliable D call. The germline gives CDR1 LNHDA, CDR2 SQIVND (reference sequence). V lost 2 bases, J lost 4 bases, and 17 bases lay in between. The CDR3 loop spans 16 amino acids. CDR3 sequence (DNA): TGTGCCAGTAGTATATATGGAAGAGGGTTGACCACTGAAGCTTTCTTT. It encodes CASSIYGRGLTTEAFF.

V gene TRBV6-1 combines with J gene TRBJ2-7; TRBD1 is a possible D gene (7 bases). CDR3 length equals 14 residues. With 5 bases removed from V and 3 bases from J, the gap between germline ends came to 14 bases. Germline CDR1 MNHNS, CDR2 SASEGT. In DNA, the CDR3 is TGTGCCAGCAGTAAAAACAGGGGAGGCTACGAGCAGTACTTC. This translates into CASSKNRGGYEQYF.

Of note for this clone: The CDR3 does not close with the conserved phenylalanine or tryptophan, likely indicating a read error. Here the CDR3 DNA reads TGTGCCAGCAGTGAAGTCTACAGGGCGAACTATGGCTACACCCTC. Translating it yields CASSEVYRANYGYTL. This chain joins TRBV2 and TRBJ1-2, with D possibly being TRBD1 (6 bases). The CDR3 is 15 residues long. Germline assignment: CDR1 SNHLY and CDR2 FYNNEI. V gave up 1 base and J gave up 2 bases, with 11 bases separating them.